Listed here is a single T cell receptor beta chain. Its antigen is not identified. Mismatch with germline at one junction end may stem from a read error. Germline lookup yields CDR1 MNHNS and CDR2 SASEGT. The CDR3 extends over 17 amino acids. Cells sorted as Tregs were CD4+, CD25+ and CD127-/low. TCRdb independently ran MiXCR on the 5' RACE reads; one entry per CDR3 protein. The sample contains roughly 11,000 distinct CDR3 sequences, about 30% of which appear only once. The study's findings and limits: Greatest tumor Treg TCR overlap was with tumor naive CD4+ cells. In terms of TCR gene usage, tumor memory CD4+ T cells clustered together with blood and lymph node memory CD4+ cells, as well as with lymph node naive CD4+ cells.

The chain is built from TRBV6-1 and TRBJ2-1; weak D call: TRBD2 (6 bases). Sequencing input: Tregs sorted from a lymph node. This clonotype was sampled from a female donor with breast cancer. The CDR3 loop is CASSEAPGTGASNGQFF. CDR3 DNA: TGTGCCAGCAGTGAAGCGCCCGGGACTGGGGCTTCCAATGGGCAGTTCTTC.